The rows below give T cell receptor beta chains drawn from one sample of a study of blood T cell repertoires in COVID-19. Assay: immunoSEQ multiplex PCR; the TCRdb copy retains only in-frame clones and omits some. The table includes 110,000 to 150,000 clones, around 80% detected once. The sample comprised peripheral blood. The receptor set was obtained from a man between 60 and 75 years old with acute or convalescent COVID-19. The CDR3 runs from the conserved cysteine through the conserved F or W. The D gene is left open where the match is weak. Expanded clones get a size class; other rows say once, few or many, or leave the size out.

d_call: TRBD1; j_call: TRBJ1-4; v_call: TRBV19; clone_size: .; cdr3_nt: TGTGCCAGTACCCCGGGACAGGGTTTTGAAAAACTGTTTTTT; cdr3_aa: CASTPGQGFEKLFF
d_call: TRBD2; j_call: TRBJ2-7; v_call: TRBV7-2; clone_size: .; cdr3_nt: TGTGCCAGCAGCCCCTTAACTAGCGGGAGAGGGGAGCAGTACTTC; cdr3_aa: CASSPLTSGRGEQYF
d_call: TRBD2; j_call: TRBJ2-7; v_call: TRBV5-4; clone_size: .; cdr3_nt: TGTGCCAGCAGCTCGGGACTAGCGGGAGGTTACTACGAGCAGTACTTC; cdr3_aa: CASSSGLAGGYYEQYF
d_call: .; j_call: TRBJ2-7; v_call: TRBV6-1; clone_size: .; cdr3_nt: TGTGCCAGCAGTGAAGGAGCCGGGACTCTATTCTACGAGCAGTACTTC; cdr3_aa: CASSEGAGTLFYEQYF
d_call: TRBD2; j_call: TRBJ2-2; v_call: TRBV19; clone_size: few; cdr3_nt: TGTGCCAGTAGTATCCTCTCAAGCGGGAGAAAGTTCGGGGAGCTGTTTTTT; cdr3_aa: CASSILSSGRKFGELFF
d_call: TRBD2; j_call: TRBJ2-1; v_call: TRBV28; clone_size: .; cdr3_nt: TGTGCCAGCAGTCCCTCCTGGCGGGAGGGGACTGGGAATGAGCAGTTCTTC; cdr3_aa: CASSPSWREGTGNEQFF
d_call: TRBD2; j_call: TRBJ2-7; v_call: TRBV6-6; clone_size: .; cdr3_nt: TGTGCCAGCAGTCCCGGGACTAGATCCGAGCAGTACTTC; cdr3_aa: CASSPGTRSEQYF
d_call: .; j_call: TRBJ2-3; v_call: TRBV9; clone_size: .; cdr3_nt: TGTGCCAGCAGCGCCCCCCAAGGTGGGAGTTGGGCAGATACGCAGTATTTT; cdr3_aa: CASSAPQGGSWADTQYF
d_call: .; j_call: TRBJ2-3; v_call: TRBV5-4; clone_size: once; cdr3_nt: TGTGCCAGCAGCCCCGGGACAACTAGCACAGATACGCAGTATTTT; cdr3_aa: CASSPGTTSTDTQYF
d_call: TRBD1; j_call: TRBJ1-2; v_call: TRBV2; clone_size: .; cdr3_nt: TGTGCCAGAACAGGGGGTGATAAGGGCTACACCTTC; cdr3_aa: CARTGGDKGYTF
d_call: TRBD2; j_call: TRBJ2-7; v_call: TRBV7-8; clone_size: .; cdr3_nt: TGTGCCAGCAGCTTGGGACTAGCGGGGGCACCCTCCTACGAGCAGTACTTC; cdr3_aa: CASSLGLAGAPSYEQYF
d_call: TRBD1; j_call: TRBJ1-2; v_call: TRBV7-9; clone_size: .; cdr3_nt: TGTGCCAGCAGCTTAGCAGACAGGGCAAGACCCTATGGCTACACCTTC; cdr3_aa: CASSLADRARPYGYTF
d_call: .; j_call: TRBJ2-5; v_call: TRBV5-4; clone_size: .; cdr3_nt: TGTGCCAGCAGCTCGTCACAATACCAAGAGACCCAGTACTTC; cdr3_aa: CASSSSQYQETQYF
d_call: .; j_call: TRBJ2-3; v_call: TRBV4-2; clone_size: .; cdr3_nt: TGTGCCAGCAGCCAAGATCTCACAGGGACGCAGTATTTT; cdr3_aa: CASSQDLTGTQYF
d_call: TRBD2; j_call: TRBJ2-5; v_call: TRBV6-2/TRBV6-3; clone_size: once; cdr3_nt: TGTGCCAGCAGTTACTCCTTGGGAGGGTGGGAGACCCAGTACTTC; cdr3_aa: CASSYSLGGWETQYF
d_call: .; j_call: TRBJ2-7; v_call: TRBV5-1; clone_size: .; cdr3_nt: TGCGCCAGCAGTCCGGACACAAACTCCTACGAGCAGTACTTC; cdr3_aa: CASSPDTNSYEQYF
d_call: TRBD1; j_call: TRBJ1-4; v_call: TRBV7-9; clone_size: .; cdr3_nt: TGTGCCAGCAGGGTAGCGACAGGGGGTGAAAAACTGTTTTTT; cdr3_aa: CASRVATGGEKLFF
d_call: TRBD1; j_call: TRBJ1-5; v_call: TRBV5-4; clone_size: few; cdr3_nt: TGTGCCAGCAGCAATGGGACAGGTGCCGCTTATAGCAATCAGCCCCAGCATTTT; cdr3_aa: CASSNGTGAAYSNQPQHF
d_call: TRBD1; j_call: TRBJ2-5; v_call: TRBV29-1; clone_size: .; cdr3_nt: TGCAGCGCGGGACAGGCTATCCAAGAGACCCAGTACTTC; cdr3_aa: CSAGQAIQETQYF
d_call: .; j_call: TRBJ1-1; v_call: TRBV10-3; clone_size: once; cdr3_nt: TGTGCCATCAGCTTGGGACACTTGAACACTGAAGCTTTCTTT; cdr3_aa: CAISLGHLNTEAFF
d_call: .; j_call: TRBJ1-3; v_call: TRBV20-1; clone_size: .; cdr3_nt: TGCAGTGCTAGTCGTGAGGGGAGGATATATTTT; cdr3_aa: CSASREGRIYF
d_call: .; j_call: TRBJ2-2; v_call: TRBV6-5; clone_size: once; cdr3_nt: TGTGCCAGCAGTTACCACTTTTCCGGGGAGCTGTTTTTT; cdr3_aa: CASSYHFSGELFF
d_call: TRBD1; j_call: TRBJ2-5; v_call: TRBV3-1/TRBV3-2; clone_size: .; cdr3_nt: TGTGCCAGCAGCCAAGGACAGGGCAGAGAGACCCAGTACTTC; cdr3_aa: CASSQGQGRETQYF
d_call: .; j_call: TRBJ2-1; v_call: TRBV12-3/TRBV12-4; clone_size: once; cdr3_nt: TGTGCCAGCGGAGAGTACTACAATGAGCAGTTCTTC; cdr3_aa: CASGEYYNEQFF
d_call: TRBD1; j_call: TRBJ1-2; v_call: TRBV5-4; clone_size: .; cdr3_nt: TGTGCCAGCAGCTTGGGGACAGGGGGAGGGAACTATGGCTACACCTTC; cdr3_aa: CASSLGTGGGNYGYTF
d_call: .; j_call: TRBJ2-3; v_call: TRBV9; clone_size: once; cdr3_nt: TGTGCCAGCAGCCTCTCGCAGGGAGGTACAGATACGCAGTATTTT; cdr3_aa: CASSLSQGGTDTQYF
d_call: TRBD1; j_call: TRBJ1-3; v_call: TRBV28; clone_size: .; cdr3_nt: TGTGCCAGCAGTGCTACAGGGGTGGATGACACCATATATTTT; cdr3_aa: CASSATGVDDTIYF
d_call: TRBD1; j_call: TRBJ1-2; v_call: TRBV28; clone_size: .; cdr3_nt: TGTGCCAGCAGTGCGGGACAGGGGGCGCGTGGCTACACCTTC; cdr3_aa: CASSAGQGARGYTF
d_call: .; j_call: TRBJ1-1; v_call: TRBV7-6; clone_size: .; cdr3_nt: TGTGCCAGCAGCTTAGACCCAGGGATGAACACTGAAGCTTTCTTT; cdr3_aa: CASSLDPGMNTEAFF
d_call: .; j_call: TRBJ2-6; v_call: TRBV5-4; clone_size: .; cdr3_nt: TGTGCCAGCAGCTTGGATCTACAGATAAGCTCTGGGGCCAACGTCCTGACTTTC; cdr3_aa: CASSLDLQISSGANVLTF
d_call: TRBD2; j_call: TRBJ2-1; v_call: TRBV28; clone_size: .; cdr3_nt: TGTGCCAGCAGTATGCCTCCGGGACTAGCGGGAGGGCCCTCCTACAATGAGCAGTTCTTC; cdr3_aa: CASSMPPGLAGGPSYNEQFF
d_call: TRBD2; j_call: TRBJ2-5; v_call: TRBV29-1; clone_size: .; cdr3_nt: TGCAGCGTCTCATGGGGGGGAGGGGAGACCCAGTACTTC; cdr3_aa: CSVSWGGGETQYF
d_call: .; j_call: TRBJ2-7; v_call: TRBV5-4; clone_size: .; cdr3_nt: TGTGCCAGCAGCTTGGATTCAGGGGGGTTGGGGGAGCAGTACTTC; cdr3_aa: CASSLDSGGLGEQYF
d_call: TRBD1; j_call: TRBJ2-5; v_call: TRBV6-5; clone_size: .; cdr3_nt: TGTGCCAGCAGTTACCGAGGGACAGGGGTTAGCGAGACCCAGTACTTC; cdr3_aa: CASSYRGTGVSETQYF
d_call: TRBD2; j_call: TRBJ2-3; v_call: TRBV3-1/TRBV3-2; clone_size: .; cdr3_nt: TGTGCCAGCAGCCAACCTCTAGCGGGAGAAGCGGATACGCAGTATTTT; cdr3_aa: CASSQPLAGEADTQYF
d_call: .; j_call: TRBJ2-7; v_call: TRBV19; clone_size: once; cdr3_nt: TGTGCCAGTAGTATCTCCCGGGGAAACTCGTACGAGCAGTACTTC; cdr3_aa: CASSISRGNSYEQYF
d_call: TRBD1; j_call: TRBJ2-5; v_call: TRBV10-2; clone_size: .; cdr3_nt: TGCGCCAGCACGGGACAGGGCGGGGAGACCCAGTACTTC; cdr3_aa: CASTGQGGETQYF
d_call: TRBD1; j_call: TRBJ2-5; v_call: TRBV25-1; clone_size: .; cdr3_nt: TGTGCCAGCAGGCAGGGACAGGGGGTCGGGGAGACCCAGTACTTC; cdr3_aa: CASRQGQGVGETQYF
d_call: TRBD2; j_call: TRBJ2-1; v_call: TRBV6-4; clone_size: .; cdr3_nt: TGTGCCAGCAGTGATCGGACTAGCGGAAGGGATGAGCAGTTCTTC; cdr3_aa: CASSDRTSGRDEQFF
d_call: TRBD2; j_call: TRBJ2-7; v_call: TRBV5-1; clone_size: .; cdr3_nt: TGCGCCAGCAGCTTCAGGGCGGGAGGTTTGGGCGAGCAGTACTTC; cdr3_aa: CASSFRAGGLGEQYF
d_call: TRBD2; j_call: TRBJ2-5; v_call: TRBV5-5; clone_size: once; cdr3_nt: TGTGCCAGCAGCTTGGGAGCGGGAGTCCAAGAGACCCAGTACTTC; cdr3_aa: CASSLGAGVQETQYF
d_call: .; j_call: TRBJ2-1; v_call: TRBV7-7; clone_size: .; cdr3_nt: TGTGCCAGCAGCCCCTCGTTAGGCCCAGCTAGCTCCTACAATGAGCAGTTCTTC; cdr3_aa: CASSPSLGPASSYNEQFF
d_call: TRBD2; j_call: TRBJ2-7; v_call: TRBV7-8; clone_size: few; cdr3_nt: TGTGCCAGCAGCTTAGGGGCTAGCGGGAGCAACGAGCAGTACTTC; cdr3_aa: CASSLGASGSNEQYF
d_call: TRBD1; j_call: TRBJ2-6; v_call: TRBV24-1; clone_size: .; cdr3_nt: TGTGCCACCAGTGATTCGTTGGCAGGGGGCCATCTCTGGGGGGCCAACGTCCTGACTTTC; cdr3_aa: CATSDSLAGGHLWGANVLTF
d_call: TRBD2; j_call: TRBJ2-1; v_call: TRBV3-1/TRBV3-2; clone_size: .; cdr3_nt: TGTGCCAGCAGCCAATTCAATTGGGCTAGCGGGACGAATGAGCAGTTCTTC; cdr3_aa: CASSQFNWASGTNEQFF
d_call: TRBD1; j_call: TRBJ2-3; v_call: TRBV10-3; clone_size: .; cdr3_nt: TGTGCCATCAGTACAGGGGTTCGCGCTAGCACAGATACGCAGTATTTT; cdr3_aa: CAISTGVRASTDTQYF